A single sample gave rise to the 25 T cell receptor beta chains below, sequenced in a study of vaccination and CD4 T cells after COVID-19. Treatment: approximately nine-day PBMC culture with coronavirus spike peptide pools or control peptides (ViraFEST assay). Once obtained from cultured CD4+ T cells, the DNA was sequenced using the Oncomine TCR Beta short-read assay. TCRdb re-derived calls from the PCR reads in MiXCR, one entry per CDR3 protein. The sample has about 12,000 distinct CDR3 sequences, 74% seen once; the top ten hold around 7.8%. No antigen is known for these receptors. Material: CD4+ T cells from blood, cultured in vitro, obtained after SARS-CoV-2 vaccination. Receptors originate from a human donor who received a COVID-19 vaccine.

This chain joins TRBV12-3 or TRBV12-4 and TRBJ2-3; tentative D call: TRBD1 (5 bases). V lost 7 bases to trimming and J lost 1 base, with 12 bases between them. The CDR3 is made up of 14 amino acids. This chain's CDR3 is CASTPGIRTDTQYF. CDR3 coding DNA: TGTGCCAGCACCCCAGGGATCCGCACAGATACGCAGTATTTT.

The J gene is TRBJ2-7, the V gene TRBV20-1, with a possible D match to TRBD2 (6 bases). The CDR3 is 14 residues long. V dropped 4 bases and J dropped 0 bases, with 13 bases sitting between them. Germline V gives CDR1 DFQATT, CDR2 SNEGSKA (reference sequence). The CDR3 here is CSATFSAGSYEQYF. CDR3 bases: TGCAGTGCTACCTTTTCAGCGGGCTCCTACGAGCAGTACTTC.

The chain couples TRBV20-1 to TRBJ1-2, with TRBD1 as a possible D gene (6 bases). V was trimmed by 0 bases and J by 8 bases, leaving 22 bases between them. The CDR3 covers 16 residues. Germline CDR1 DFQATT, CDR2 SNEGSKA (reference sequence). The CDR3 DNA is TGCAGTGCTAGAGATGGAAGGGCTGACAGGCCCACGGGCTACACCTTC. Protein product: CSARDGRADRPTGYTF.

This clonotype was counted between two and nine times. The chain is built from TRBV6-5 and TRBJ1-6; 10 bases map to TRBD1. The CDR3 totals 14 residues. Trimming at V came to 2 bases and at J to 10 bases, leaving 2 bases not matched to a gene. Germline CDR1 is MNHEY and CDR2 is SVGAGI. CDR3: CASSYRDRGSPLHF. In DNA form, the CDR3 reads TGTGCCAGCAGTTACCGGGACAGGGGCTCACCCCTCCACTTT.

CDR3 nucleotides: TGTGCCAGCTCCCCCGGACAGGGCGTTGTCTACACCTTC. Translation gives CASSPGQGVVYTF. The gene calls are TRBV18 and TRBJ1-2; TRBD1 matches at 8 bases. This CDR3 has 13 residues. The V gene's germline CDR1 is KGHSH and CDR2 LQKENI. V was pared by 6 bases and J by 10 bases, with 10 bases of the junction left unmatched.

The chain recombines TRBV24-1 with TRBJ2-2; no clear D. Trimming took off 9 bases at V and 3 bases at J, with 10 bases between the two ends. CDR1 is KGHDR and CDR2 is SFDVKD in the germline V gene. This CDR3 has 13 amino acids. The DNA of the CDR3 is TGTGCCACCTCCGGCACCGACACCGGGGAGCTGTTTTTT. Translated, it gives CATSGTDTGELFF.

This clonotype is a singleton in its sample. The V gene is TRBV20-1, the J gene TRBJ1-5, with 12 bases matching TRBD1. The CDR3 has 15 residues. J was trimmed by 6 bases and V by 2 bases; bases with no gene match: 5. Germline assignment: CDR1 DFQATT and CDR2 SNEGSKA (reference sequence). This CDR3 reads CSARRGTGGGQPQHF. In nucleotides, the CDR3 is TGCAGTGCTAGACGAGGGACAGGGGGCGGTCAGCCCCAGCATTTT.

CDR3 DNA: TGTGCCAGCAGTGAAAGAGCGCGGACGCAACATACGCAGTATTTT. This gives the protein CASSERARTQHTQYF. This chain joins TRBV2 and TRBJ2-3; no reliable D call. The CDR3 has 15 amino acids. CDR1 and CDR2 (germline): SNHLY, FYNNEI. The V end lost 2 bases, the J end lost 7 bases, and 16 bases lay between the germline ends.

The chain carries TRBV12-3 or TRBV12-4 and TRBJ1-3; D uncertain. V lost 6 bases to trimming and J lost 2 bases, with 2 bases between them. CDR3 length equals 11 residues. The chain's CDR3 is CASRTGNTIYF. The DNA of the CDR3 is TGTGCCAGCAGGACTGGAAACACCATATATTTT.

The CDR3 reads CASRRTGNYGYTF. In DNA, the CDR3 is TGTGCCAGCAGACGGACGGGAAACTATGGCTACACCTTC. The chain links TRBV2 to TRBJ1-2; D remains unclear. The CDR3 runs to 13 residues. The V end lost 6 bases, the J end lost 2 bases, and 10 bases lay between the germline ends. Germline lookup yields CDR1 SNHLY and CDR2 FYNNEI.

A single count supports this clonotype. V usage is TRBV5-1 and J usage is TRBJ1-1; 7 nucleotides match TRBD1. The CDR3 is 12 amino acids. The trim removed 6 bases at V and 10 bases at J, leaving 9 bases unmatched. CDR1 SGHRS and CDR2 YFSETQ come from the germline V gene. CDR3 in DNA: TGCGCCAGCAACATAGACAGGGATAGAGCTTTCTTT. This codes for CASNIDRDRAFF.

J is TRBJ1-5 and V is TRBV20-1; the D gene is possibly TRBD1 (6 bases). Germline V gene lookup returns CDR1 DFQATT and CDR2 SNEGSKA (reference sequence). V was shortened by 7 bases and J by 0 bases, with 25 bases between the two germline ends. This CDR3 spans 18 amino acids. In nucleotides, the CDR3 is TGCAGTGTTAGGGGGGGGGCAGGCCTAATTTATAGCAATCAGCCCCAGCATTTT. The encoded protein is CSVRGGAGLIYSNQPQHF.

The rearrangement links TRBV10-3 to TRBJ2-5; 9 bases agree with TRBD2. V gave up 8 bases and J gave up 4 bases; unmatched junction bases: 11. Per the germline V gene, CDR1 is ENHRY and CDR2 is SYGVKD. The CDR3 covers 15 residues. CDR3 residues: CAIRATSGRGETQYF. CDR3 DNA: TGTGCCATCCGGGCAACTAGCGGGCGGGGAGAGACCCAGTACTTC.

Judged by abundance, this clonotype is medium-sized (0.01 to 0.1%). The CDR3 coding sequence is TGTGCCAGCAGTGTATCCACAGGGTCTGCGGGGGAGACCCAGTACTTC. Its translation is CASSVSTGSAGETQYF. The chain couples TRBV2 to TRBJ2-5, with D perhaps given as TRBD1 or TRBD2 (6 bases each). The CDR3 has 16 amino acids. Germline loops: CDR1 SNHLY, CDR2 FYNNEI. V lost 4 bases and J 5 bases, leaving 20 bases between the germline ends.

The chain carries TRBV6-1 and TRBJ1-5; D unresolved. The V and J ends lost 5 bases and 1 base respectively, with 12 bases between them. This CDR3 is 15 amino acids long. The germline V gene has CDR1 MNHNS and CDR2 SASEGT. In DNA form, the CDR3 reads TGTGCCAGCAGTAACGGGGTTGGGAGCAATCAGCCCCAGCATTTT. Amino acid sequence: CASSNGVGSNQPQHF.

CDR3 residues: CASSPPGQWNTEAFF. CDR3 nucleotides: TGCGCCAGCAGCCCACCGGGACAGTGGAACACTGAAGCTTTCTTT. The chain has TRBV5-1 and TRBJ1-1, with 7 bases matching TRBD1. The CDR3 is 15 amino acids. Germline V CDR1 and CDR2: SGHRS, YFSETQ. With 4 bases clipped from V and 1 base from J, the junction kept 7 bases outside the gene matches.

The rearrangement links TRBV15 to TRBJ1-5; D is undetermined. The CDR3 is 15 amino acids. With 0 bases removed from V and 4 bases from J, the gap between germline ends came to 10 bases. The V gene's germline CDR1 is LNHNV and CDR2 YYDKDF (reference sequence). CDR3 sequence reads: CATSRDGIANQPQHF. CDR3 DNA sequence: TGTGCCACCAGCAGAGATGGGATAGCTAATCAGCCCCAGCATTTT.

The gene calls are TRBV20-1 and TRBJ2-7, with D perhaps assigned TRBD1 or TRBD2 (6 bases each). Germline V gene sequence: CDR1 DFQATT, CDR2 SNEGSKA (reference sequence). The CDR3 has 13 residues. V lost 3 bases and J lost 4, with 13 bases in between. In DNA form, the CDR3 reads TGCAGTGCTAGCAGTGGGGGGCTTTACGAGCAGTACTTC. Protein sequence: CSASSGGLYEQYF.

J is TRBJ1-4 and V is TRBV12-3 or TRBV12-4; a possible D gene is TRBD1 (5 bases). The CDR3 is made up of 15 amino acids. V was shortened by 7 bases and J by 4 bases, with 16 bases between the two germline ends. The CDR3 DNA follows: TGTGCCAGCACCCAGGGATGGCAGAGTAATGAAAAACTGTTTTTT. This sequence encodes CASTQGWQSNEKLFF.

This rearrangement joins TRBV19 to TRBJ1-5; tentative D call: TRBD1 (5 bases). This CDR3 spans 14 amino acids. Looked up from germline, CDR1 is LNHDA and CDR2 is SQIVND (reference sequence). With 4 bases removed from V and 6 bases from J, the gap between germline ends came to 13 bases. CDR3 in DNA: TGTGCCAGTAGTACAACAGGAGGCGGTCAGCCCCAGCATTTT. It translates to CASSTTGGGQPQHF.

This chain links TRBV7-9 with TRBJ1-6, with D maybe TRBD1 (6 bases). V was cut by 6 bases and J by 0 bases, with 9 bases left in between. The CDR3 totals 15 residues. CDR1 and CDR2 (germline): SEHNR, FQNEAQ (reference sequence). This chain's CDR3 is CASSTGSSYNSPLHF. The CDR3 DNA is TGTGCCAGCAGTACAGGGAGCTCCTATAATTCACCCCTCCACTTT.

This clonotype is a singleton in its sample. This chain connects TRBV20-1 to TRBJ1-2; 8 bases fit TRBD1. Germline assignment: CDR1 DFQATT and CDR2 SNEGSKA (reference sequence). This CDR3 region has 12 residues. The trim removed 8 bases at V and 2 bases at J, leaving 4 bases unmatched. Here the CDR3 reads CSPTGGNYGYTF. CDR3 nucleotide sequence: TGCAGTCCTACAGGGGGAAACTATGGCTACACCTTC.

This clonotype has just a few counts. The J gene is TRBJ1-5, the V gene TRBV20-1, with D maybe TRBD1 (6 bases). The CDR3 loop spans 16 amino acids. Germline V gene sequence: CDR1 DFQATT, CDR2 SNEGSKA (reference sequence). The V end lost 5 bases, the J end lost 0 bases, and 17 bases lay between the germline ends. The CDR3 loop is CSAGNTGSGSNQPQHF. The CDR3 DNA follows: TGCAGTGCTGGAAATACAGGGTCGGGTAGCAATCAGCCCCAGCATTTT.

J is TRBJ2-7 and V is TRBV6-5; 9 nucleotides line up with TRBD1. J was trimmed by 3 bases and V by 2 bases; bases with no gene match: 5. Germline V gene data show CDR1 as MNHEY and CDR2 as SVGAGI. The CDR3 contains 15 residues. CDR3 protein: CASSYADRGVYEQYF. In DNA, the CDR3 is TGTGCCAGCAGTTACGCGGACAGGGGAGTCTACGAGCAGTACTTC.

The chain has TRBV7-9 and TRBJ1-2; D call uncertain. Trimming took 1 base from V and 1 from J, leaving 4 bases between them. The CDR3 has 13 residues. From germline, CDR1 is SEHNR and CDR2 FQNEAQ (reference sequence). The CDR3 DNA is TGTGCCAGCAGCTTAGTCATTAACTATGGCTACACCTTC. Translating it yields CASSLVINYGYTF.